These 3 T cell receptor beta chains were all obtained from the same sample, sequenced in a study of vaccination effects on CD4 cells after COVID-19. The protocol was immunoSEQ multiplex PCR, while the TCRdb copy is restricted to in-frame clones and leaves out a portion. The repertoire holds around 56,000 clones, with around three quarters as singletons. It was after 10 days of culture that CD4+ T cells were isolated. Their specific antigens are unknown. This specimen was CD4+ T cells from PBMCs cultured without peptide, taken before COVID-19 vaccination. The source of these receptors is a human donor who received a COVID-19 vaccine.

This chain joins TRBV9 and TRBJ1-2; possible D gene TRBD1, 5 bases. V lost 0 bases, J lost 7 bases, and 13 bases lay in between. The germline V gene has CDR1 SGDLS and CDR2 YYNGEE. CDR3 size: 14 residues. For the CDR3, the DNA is TGTGCCAGCAGCGTAGAGCAGGGTGCTGGTGGCTACACCTTC. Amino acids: CASSVEQGAGGYTF.

In nucleotides, the CDR3 is TGTGCCAGCAGTTTTTTGTCAGATTCACCCCTCCACTTT. Amino acid sequence: CASSFLSDSPLHF. This chain links TRBV12-3 or TRBV12-4 with TRBJ1-6; no reliable D call. Trimming shortened V by 3 bases and J by 8 bases, and 8 bases separated the two germline ends. CDR3 length: 13 amino acids.

CDR3: CATRGTDTEAFF. The CDR3 DNA sequence: TGTGCCACCAGAGGGACGGACACTGAAGCTTTCTTT. V and J are TRBV24-1 and TRBJ1-1; a possible D gene is TRBD1 (5 bases). The germline V gene encodes CDR1 KGHDR and CDR2 SFDVKD. The CDR3 contains 12 residues. V gave up 7 bases and J gave up 3 bases, with 8 bases separating them.